These 14 T cell receptor beta chains came from one sample sequenced in a study of response to subunit inactivated influenza vaccine. In TCRdb, the RT-PCR reads were re-called with MiXCR into one record per CDR3 protein. The repertoire holds roughly 550,000 distinct CDR3 sequences, with under 30% as singletons. These data also formed part of another study, on T cells expressing NK-cell markers. That publication notes: TCR beta cDNA was generated via 5'RACE template switching incorporating UMIs.

Here the sequenced sample was CD4+ T cells sorted from PBMCs, taken 11 to 12 days after vaccination. These receptors were obtained from a man between 50 and 59 years old who received an inactivated influenza vaccine.

The table lists this clonotype with a few counts. V usage is TRBV10-3 and J usage is TRBJ1-2; D unresolved. V was pared by 3 bases and J by 4 bases, with 9 bases between. Looked up from germline, CDR1 is ENHRY and CDR2 is SYGVKD. The CDR3 sequence is 13 residues long. The chain's CDR3 is CAISDSESYGYTF. The CDR3 bases are TGTGCCATCAGTGATTCCGAGTCCTATGGCTACACCTTC.

The table lists this clonotype with a few counts. The rearrangement uses TRBV20-1 and TRBJ1-2, with D unclear. CDR1 is DFQATT, CDR2 SNEGSKA, per germline (reference sequence). This CDR3 is built from 13 residues. V was shortened by 1 base and J by 5 bases, with 11 bases between the two germline ends. The CDR3 bases are TGCAGTGCTAGAGGGGAGGGTGGGTATGGCTACACCTTC. It yields the protein CSARGEGGYGYTF.

This chain links TRBV7-2 with TRBJ2-7; 10 bases map to TRBD2. Germline V CDR1 and CDR2: SGHTA, FQGNSA. The V and J ends lost 5 bases and 0 bases, in that order; junction bases with no gene match: 4. The CDR3 has 15 residues. CDR3 DNA: TGTGCCAGCAGCACTAGCGGGGCCATCTCCTACGAGCAGTACTTC. Amino acids: CASSTSGAISYEQYF.

With regard to this clonotype: Mismatch with germline at one junction end may stem from a read error. The rearrangement uses TRBV9 and TRBJ2-3; D not resolved. This CDR3 contains 14 residues. CDR1 and CDR2 (germline): SGDLS, YYNGEE. The CDR3 protein is CASSRFASTDTQSF. CDR3 coding DNA: TGTGCCAGCAGCCGATTCGCCAGCACAGATACGCAGTCTTTT. Supplemented by reference TRBV9 and TRBJ2-3, the full variable domain reads DSGVTQTPKHLITATGQRVTLRCSPRSGDLSVYWYQQSLDQGLQFLIQYYNGEERAKGNILERFSAQQFPDLHSELNLSSLELGDSALYFCASSRFASTDTQSFGPGTRLTVL.

Only a few counts were recorded for this clonotype. In DNA, the CDR3 is TGCAGCGTTGAGTCACATCTCTATGGCTACACCTTC. It specifies CSVESHLYGYTF. The genes are TRBV29-1 and TRBJ1-2; D remains unclear. Trimming removed 3 bases from V and 4 bases from J, with 9 bases in between. The germline V gene has CDR1 SQVTM and CDR2 ANQGSEA. The CDR3 is made up of 12 amino acids.

There are many counts of this clonotype. J is TRBJ2-1 and V is TRBV5-6; 10 positions match TRBD2. The CDR3 extends over 16 amino acids. Germline values: CDR1 SGHDT, CDR2 YYEEEE. Losses at the gene ends were 0 bases for V and 4 bases for J; bases not matched to a gene: 4. The CDR3 coding sequence is TGTGCCAGCAGCTTGGTGTCTAGCGGGAGTTACAATGAGCAGTTCTTC. Protein: CASSLVSSGSYNEQFF.

The table lists this clonotype with a few counts. The J gene is TRBJ1-2, the V gene TRBV10-3; tentatively, D is TRBD1 (5 bases). The CDR3 is 11 residues long. Germline V gene sequence: CDR1 ENHRY, CDR2 SYGVKD. Trimming removed 6 bases from V and 5 bases from J, with 7 bases in between. The CDR3 is CAIRGTYGYTF. The CDR3 DNA reads TGTGCCATCAGGGGGACTTATGGCTACACCTTC.

The rearrangement joins TRBV6-1 to TRBJ2-1; TRBD2 agrees at 8 bases. With 6 bases clipped from V and 0 bases from J, the junction kept 7 bases outside the gene matches. The CDR3 spans 16 residues. Germline CDR1 reads MNHNS; CDR2 reads SASEGT. CDR3 in amino acids: CASRGRTSPSYNEQFF. The CDR3 DNA is TGTGCCAGCAGAGGCCGGACTAGCCCCTCCTACAATGAGCAGTTCTTC.

CDR3 in amino acids: CAWCGRAAETQYF. For the CDR3, the DNA is TGTGCCTGGTGTGGGAGGGCCGCGGAGACCCAGTACTTC. The rearrangement joins TRBV30 to TRBJ2-5, with 7 bases lining up with TRBD2. Germline V lookup: CDR1 GTSNPN, CDR2 SVGIG (reference sequence). This CDR3 is 13 amino acids long. V lost 5 bases and J lost 5; bases outside the gene matches: 8.

The V gene is TRBV20-1, the J gene TRBJ2-5; TRBD2 matches 9 bases. J lost 4 bases, V lost 0 bases, and 6 bases had no gene match. CDR1 is DFQATT and CDR2 is SNEGSKA in the germline V gene (reference sequence). CDR3 length: 15 amino acids. The chain's CDR3 is CSARDGAGGRETQYF. In DNA, the CDR3 is TGCAGTGCTAGAGATGGAGCGGGGGGAAGAGAGACCCAGTACTTC.

V and J are TRBV12-2 and TRBJ1-1; the table gives TRBD1 as D, unverified against the DNA. TRBV12-2 constitutes a pseudogene. This CDR3 contains 16 residues. This CDR3 reads CASRLVETDRVHEAFF. The CDR3, as DNA: TGTGCAAGTCGCTTAGTGGAAACGGACAGGGTCCATGAAGCTTTCTTT.

The V and J genes are TRBV6-2 or TRBV6-3 and TRBJ2-3, with D possibly being TRBD1 or TRBD2 (5 bases each). The CDR3 has 16 residues. With 5 bases removed from V and 2 bases from J, the gap between germline ends came to 17 bases. CDR1 MNHEY and CDR2 SVGEGT come from the germline V gene. The CDR3 nucleotides are TGTGCCAGCAGTGGGGGAGTCTCCACAGTCACAGATACGCAGTATTTT. Translating it yields CASSGGVSTVTDTQYF.

The chain has TRBV4-1 and TRBJ2-7; TRBD2 matches at 13 bases. CDR1 and CDR2 from the germline V gene are MGHRA and YSYEKL. The CDR3 spans 16 residues. With 2 bases clipped from V and 3 bases from J, the junction kept 4 bases outside the gene matches. As DNA, the CDR3 is TGCGCCAGCAGCCAAATGACTAGCGGGGGGCGCTACGAGCAGTACTTC. Translating gives CASSQMTSGGRYEQYF.

The V and J genes are TRBV20-1 and TRBJ2-7; D perhaps matches TRBD2 (6 bases). CDR1 and CDR2 from the germline V gene are DFQATT and SNEGSKA (reference sequence). The ends were cut back, 3 bases at V and 6 bases at J, with 12 bases in the middle. The CDR3 runs 12 residues. The CDR3 loop is CSARAGSIEQYF. CDR3 nucleotides: TGCAGTGCTAGGGCCGGGAGTATCGAGCAGTACTTC.